Listed here are 28 T cell receptor beta chains from one sample, sequenced in a study of blood T cell repertoires in COVID-19. TCRdb's table, derived via immunoSEQ multiplex PCR, lists solely in-frame clones and lacks some. The sample carries 250,000 to 300,000 clones, over 75% recorded once. The material sequenced was PBMCs or T cells enriched from blood (not recorded which). The receptors stem from a woman in her twenties or thirties who had recovered from COVID-19.

The sample holds one count of this clone. V is TRBV9 and J is TRBJ2-3; D possibly corresponds to TRBD2 (5 bases). V was clipped by 2 bases and J by 1 base, with 8 bases between them. From germline, CDR1 is SGDLS and CDR2 YYNGEE. This CDR3 spans 14 amino acids. The CDR3 DNA is TGTGCCAGCAGCGTTTTTAGCGGCACAGATACGCAGTATTTT. It specifies CASSVFSGTDTQYF.

This rearrangement joins TRBV12-3 or TRBV12-4 to TRBJ1-5; the D is unclear. V lost 2 bases to trimming and J lost 8 bases, with 4 bases between them. The CDR3 length is 11 residues. CDR3 DNA sequence: TGTGCCAGCAGTTTAACGGAGCCCCAGCATTTT. It specifies CASSLTEPQHF.

CDR3: CASSKVVRGSYGYTF. In DNA form, the CDR3 reads TGTGCCAGCAGCAAAGTGGTCAGGGGGTCCTATGGCTACACCTTC. The chain links TRBV21-1 to TRBJ1-2; TRBD1 is the table's D call and was not checked against the DNA. TRBV21-1 has pseudogene status. The CDR3 is 15 amino acids.

This clone showed up just once. V gene TRBV19 combines with J gene TRBJ2-4; D is unresolved. The V and J ends lost 1 base and 8 bases respectively, with 12 bases between them. Per the germline V gene, CDR1 is LNHDA and CDR2 is SQIVND (reference sequence). This CDR3 comprises 14 residues. In nucleotides, the CDR3 is TGTGCCAGTAGTATAGGAGATTTCGTAGACATTCAGTACTTC. Residues: CASSIGDFVDIQYF.

The V gene is TRBV5-1, the J gene TRBJ1-4, with a tentative D call TRBD1 (6 bases). V was shortened by 4 bases and J by 4 bases, with 14 bases between the two germline ends. This CDR3 is built from 15 residues. Germline V gene lookup returns CDR1 SGHRS and CDR2 YFSETQ. The CDR3 coding sequence is TGCGCCAGCAGCCGGGACGGGGACATTAATGAAAAACTGTTTTTT. Translation: CASSRDGDINEKLFF.

The CDR3 nucleotides are TGTGCCAGCAGTTTAGCGCCGGACGAGCAGTACTTC. Its protein product is CASSLAPDEQYF. The chain carries TRBV12-3 or TRBV12-4 and TRBJ2-7; D not certain. The CDR3 contains 12 residues. V was cut by 0 bases and J by 5 bases, with 5 bases left in between.

V and J are TRBV9 and TRBJ2-3, with TRBD2 matching over 10 bases. Germline values: CDR1 SGDLS, CDR2 YYNGEE. The CDR3 length is 16 residues. Germline trimming cut 2 bases from V and 2 bases from J; bases unmatched to any gene: 5. The CDR3, as DNA: TGTGCCAGCAGCGTCTCCAGCGGGAGGGCCACAGATACGCAGTATTTT. This sequence encodes CASSVSSGRATDTQYF.

This chain connects TRBV30 to TRBJ2-3, with D possibly matching TRBD1 (6 bases). The CDR3 length is 13 residues. Trimming shortened V by 5 bases and J by 4 bases, and 13 bases separated the two germline ends. Germline CDR1 is GTSNPN and CDR2 is SVGIG (reference sequence). The CDR3: CAWGGHSPDTQYF. CDR3 nucleotides: TGTGCCTGGGGGGGCCACTCCCCAGATACGCAGTATTTT.

In this sample, this clone turned up once. The CDR3 loop reads CASSSDRGRETQYF. The CDR3 DNA follows: TGTGCCAGCAGTTCAGACAGGGGTAGAGAGACCCAGTACTTC. This chain links TRBV7-2 with TRBJ2-5, with 8 bases aligning to TRBD1. V was clipped by 6 bases and J by 4 bases; unmatched bases: 7. The CDR3 is 14 residues long. Germline V gene data show CDR1 as SGHTA and CDR2 as FQGNSA.

The gene calls are TRBV28 and TRBJ2-4; 9 bases map to TRBD2. V shed 10 bases, J shed 0 bases, and the junction held 7 bases outside the gene matches. The germline V gene has CDR1 MDHEN and CDR2 SYDVKM. CDR3 size: 15 residues. The CDR3 nucleotides are TGTGCCACCACTAGCGGGCTTCTAGCCAAAAACATTCAGTACTTC. Its protein is CATTSGLLAKNIQYF.

This clone was recorded only once. The sample holds other DNA sequences that translate to the same CDR3. This rearrangement joins TRBV19 to TRBJ1-5; tentative D call: TRBD1 (6 bases). Per the germline V gene, CDR1 is LNHDA and CDR2 is SQIVND (reference sequence). The CDR3 runs to 13 residues. V lost 7 bases and J lost 2, with 9 bases in between. In DNA, the CDR3 is TGTGCCAGTAAGACAGGAGGCAATCAGCCCCAGCATTTT. Translated: CASKTGGNQPQHF.

This clone was seen once. The J gene is TRBJ1-4, the V gene TRBV18, with D perhaps TRBD1 (6 bases). The V end was cut by 0 bases, the J end by 8 bases, with 13 bases between. Germline V gene data show CDR1 as KGHSH and CDR2 as LQKENI. The length of the CDR3 is 15 residues. The CDR3 sequence: CASSPPPGAGEKLFF. CDR3 sequence (DNA): TGTGCCAGCTCACCACCCCCAGGGGCCGGCGAAAAACTGTTTTTT.

This clone was recorded only once. The rearrangement joins TRBV6-5 to TRBJ2-2; D perhaps matches TRBD2 (6 bases). Germline values: CDR1 MNHEY, CDR2 SVGAGI. V lost 6 bases and J 9 bases, leaving 17 bases between the germline ends. The CDR3 length is 14 residues. The DNA for the CDR3 is TGTGCCAGCAGCCTCACCTTGCGGGATTGGGAGCTGTTTTTT. Amino acids: CASSLTLRDWELFF.

There are a few counts of this clone. This rearrangement joins TRBV28 to TRBJ1-5, with 9 positions matching TRBD1. V shed 6 bases and J 3 bases; nucleotides not matched to a gene: 6. CDR3 length equals 15 residues. Germline CDR1 MDHEN, CDR2 SYDVKM. CDR3 residues: CASSPGTGFNQPQHF. DNA for the CDR3: TGTGCCAGCAGCCCGGGGACAGGGTTCAATCAGCCCCAGCATTTT.

This sequence joins TRBV7-3 and TRBJ1-1; D not resolved. V lost 2 bases to trimming and J lost 1 base, with 8 bases between them. The germline V gene has CDR1 SGHTA and CDR2 FQGTGA. The CDR3 sequence is 14 residues long. CDR3 in amino acids: CASSLFYENTEAFF. CDR3 sequence (DNA): TGTGCCAGCAGCTTATTCTACGAGAACACTGAAGCTTTCTTT.

This chain uses TRBV6-5 with TRBJ2-7; TRBD1 aligns across 8 bases. Germline CDR1 reads MNHEY; CDR2 reads SVGAGI. This CDR3 has 16 residues. V dropped 4 bases and J dropped 4; count of bases not matched to a gene: 12. The CDR3: CASSSDPGQVTYEQYF. CDR3 DNA: TGTGCCAGCAGTTCGGATCCGGGACAGGTGACGTACGAGCAGTACTTC.

V usage is TRBV12-3 or TRBV12-4 and J usage is TRBJ2-7; no definite D call. Trimming shortened V by 3 bases and J by 3 bases, and 9 bases separated the two germline ends. This CDR3 contains 13 residues. This CDR3 is CASSLSLHYEQYF. The DNA for the CDR3 is TGTGCCAGCAGTTTGTCACTTCACTACGAGCAGTACTTC.

The chain has TRBV19 and TRBJ1-1, with 7 bases that match TRBD1. J gave up 0 bases and V 5 bases, and 3 bases lay outside the gene matches. Germline V gene data show CDR1 as LNHDA and CDR2 as SQIVND (reference sequence). The CDR3 is 14 amino acids. The CDR3 sequence is CASSSGQLNTEAFF. DNA for the CDR3: TGTGCCAGTAGTTCGGGACAGCTGAACACTGAAGCTTTCTTT.

V usage is TRBV27 and J usage is TRBJ2-7; TRBD2 matches 11 bases. The CDR3 contains 15 residues. V was pared by 6 bases and J by 2 bases, with 6 bases of the junction left unmatched. CDR1 MNHEY and CDR2 SMNVEV come from the germline V gene (reference sequence). The DNA for the CDR3 is TGTGCCAGCAGGAGAGGGACTAGCGGAACCTACGAGCAGTACTTC. It encodes CASRRGTSGTYEQYF.

There are a few counts of this clone. The V call is TRBV18, the J call TRBJ1-5; the D gene is possibly TRBD1 (6 bases). Germline-derived CDR1 and CDR2 are KGHSH and LQKENI. The CDR3 runs to 16 residues. V dropped 4 bases and J dropped 0 bases, with 13 bases sitting between them. Written as DNA, the CDR3 is TGTGCCAGCTCACTCGGACAGCCATATAGCAATCAGCCCCAGCATTTT. As protein: CASSLGQPYSNQPQHF.

This chain joins TRBV7-2 and TRBJ1-5; D gene unclear. The CDR3 extends over 15 amino acids. V gave up 1 base and J gave up 2 bases, with 9 bases separating them. Germline V lookup: CDR1 SGHTA, CDR2 FQGNSA. The CDR3 loop is CASSLVVGGNQPQHF. The CDR3, as DNA: TGTGCCAGCAGCTTAGTCGTGGGCGGCAATCAGCCCCAGCATTTT.

Here the CDR3 reads CASSQDYRNSPLHF. CDR3 DNA: TGTGCCAGCAGCCAAGATTACCGGAATTCACCCCTCCACTTT. This rearrangement joins TRBV3-1 (or the pseudogene TRBV3-2) to TRBJ1-6; D remains ambiguous. The CDR3 is 14 amino acids. Trimming removed 0 bases at V and 7 bases at J, with 7 bases between. In germline, CDR1 is LGHDT, CDR2 YNNKEL (reference sequence).

The V gene is TRBV25-1, the J gene TRBJ2-5, with TRBD1 matching 7 bases. CDR1 MGHDK and CDR2 SYGVNS come from the germline V gene. The CDR3 covers 13 residues. J gave up 4 bases and V 4 bases, and 3 bases lay outside the gene matches. The CDR3 protein is CASSGTGGETQYF. As DNA, the CDR3 is TGTGCCAGCAGTGGGACAGGAGGAGAGACCCAGTACTTC.

The chain links TRBV7-2 to TRBJ1-4, with D possibly matching TRBD1 (5 bases). The length of the CDR3 is 16 residues. Trimming left V 4 bases short and J 0 bases short, with 12 bases between. Germline V gene sequence: CDR1 SGHTA, CDR2 FQGNSA. CDR3 nucleotides: TGTGCCAGCAGCTCCCGACAGAGATCAACTAATGAAAAACTGTTTTTT. Amino acid sequence: CASSSRQRSTNEKLFF.

The chain uses TRBV29-1 and TRBJ1-5; 9 bases line up with TRBD1. CDR3 size: 13 residues. Germline V gene sequence: CDR1 SQVTM, CDR2 ANQGSEA. V lost 6 bases to trimming and J lost 5 bases; unmatched junction nucleotides: 5. The CDR3, as DNA: TGCAGCGTCACAGGGGGCACGGATCAGCCCCAGCATTTT. Its translation is CSVTGGTDQPQHF.

The chain employs TRBV11-2 and TRBJ2-1; TRBD2 aligns across 9 bases. The junction had 14 bases not matched to a gene; V was cut back by 5 bases and J by 9 bases. The CDR3 totals 16 residues. Germline V gene data show CDR1 as SGHAT and CDR2 as FQNNGV. In nucleotides, the CDR3 is TGTGCCAGCAGCCTCGCGGGGGCTAGCGGGGTCTCTGAGCAGTTCTTC. It yields the protein CASSLAGASGVSEQFF. Combining the CDR3 with reference TRBV11-2 and TRBJ2-1 gives the whole variable domain EAGVAQSPRYKIIEKRQSVAFWCNPISGHATLYWYQQILGQGPKLLIQFQNNGVVDDSQLPKDRFSAERLKGVDSTLKIQPAKLEDSAVYLCASSLAGASGVSEQFFGPGTRLTVL.

The J gene is TRBJ2-1, the V gene TRBV9; 9 nucleotides match TRBD1. CDR3 length: 14 amino acids. After removal of 4 bases from V and 7 bases from J, the junction contained 6 bases not matched to a gene. Germline V CDR1 and CDR2: SGDLS, YYNGEE. CDR3 nucleotides: TGTGCCAGCAGCCCGTACAGGGGGCGTAATGAGCAGTTCTTC. This translates into CASSPYRGRNEQFF.

The chain has TRBV6-5 and TRBJ2-7; a weak D match, TRBD2 (6 bases). Per the germline V gene, CDR1 is MNHEY and CDR2 is SVGAGI. There are 15 residues in the CDR3. Trimming took 0 bases from V and 7 from J, leaving 16 bases between them. CDR3 in DNA: TGTGCCAGCAGTTACTCGGGGACTGGCCTTTTGGAGCAGTACTTC. Translation gives CASSYSGTGLLEQYF.